This T cell receptor beta chain derives from a study of CD8+CD57+ T cells in acquired aplastic anemia (dated by TCRdb to the late 2010s). For context, the study as a whole: A mean of around 3.2 ug of DNA, ranging from about 0.2 to 27.4 ug, was extracted from sorted CD4+ and CD8+ cells. CD8+CD57+ expansion was defined as a frequency above the mean frequency observed in healthy subjects. The paper as a whole reports these results and caveats: Around 30 CD8+ CDR3 sequences were shared between patients and controls but appeared highly expressed in patients and within their immunodominant clones. Patients and healthy controls showed no significant difference in CD8+ Simpson's diversity (P=0.060).

The germline V gene provides CDR1 SGHRS and CDR2 YFSETQ. A distance of 10 bases separates the germline ends of V and J, which lose 0 bases and 0 bases respectively. The CDR3 has 16 amino acids, counting the end cysteine and phenylalanine. Only CDR3 DNA remains: 48 bases, in frame from the first base. Patients chosen for sequencing had shown expansion of CD8+CD57+ cells by flow cytometry. Severe acquired aplastic anemia was diagnosed in all patients according to International Study of Aplastic Anemia and Agranulocytosis and Camitta criteria. Patients had received no therapy at the time of blood sampling. TCR repertoires of sorted CD4+ and CD8+ blood T cells from severe aplastic anemia patients and healthy subjects were deep-sequenced in the study. In the USA, patient enrollment took place under clinicaltrials.gov protocols 00001620, 01623167, 00001397, 00071045, 00081523 and 00961064. Ficoll-Paque density gradient centrifugation was used to isolate peripheral blood mononuclear cells. Before DNA extraction, CD4+ and CD8+ T cells were sorted with FACS or magnetic beads.

Genomic DNA was used as template for profiling of TCR beta VDJ combinations and CDR3 sequences. An Illumina HiSeq 2000 was used for TCR repertoire sequencing. The study's processing was this. TRBV/TRBJ rearrangement plots, CDR3 size and DJ length profiles, and Simpson's diversity index were used to evaluate the repertoires. The most abundant DNA sequence in the deep sequencing data was taken as the immunodominant clone. CDR3 amino acid sequences were checked for sharing between subjects and were compared against published repertoires and the VDJdb database. TCRdb took the public reads, trimmed them with fastp at Q25, ran MiXCR for clone calling and kept in-frame beta chains. CDR3 protein duplicates are merged, each entry listing the most common genes and DNA. The authors' filters were not applied to this entry. The sample records under 200,000 distinct CDR3 sequences, approximately 50% of which are singletons. The ten largest clones represent about 9.5% of the sample.

Of note for this clonotype: Its antigen remains unidentified. No base quality values were provided; no much bigger clone lies one nucleotide off.

This sequence uses TRBV5-1 and TRBJ2-1, with the D call tentatively TRBD1 or TRBD2, each fitting 5 bases. This TCR derives from a human donor with aplastic anemia. The sequenced sample consisted of sorted CD4+, CD8+, or CD8+CD57+ T cells (not recorded which) from PBMCs. This receptor has the CDR3 CASSLVGVGSYNEQFF. The sequence in DNA is TGCGCCAGCAGCTTGGTGGGGGTCGGCTCCTACAATGAGCAGTTCTTC.